This passage covers 8 T cell receptor beta chains from one sample sequenced in a study of T cells in Graves' hyperthyroidism and ophthalmopathy. There were TCR beta CDR3 regions amplified from RNA transcripts. An initial round of RT-PCR targeting the TCR CDR3 relied on the HTBI primer set. TCRdb re-derived calls from the multiplex PCR reads in MiXCR, one entry per CDR3 protein. The sample has 650,000 to 850,000 distinct CDR3 sequences, about 19% seen once. Sequenced sample: blood. The receptors originated from a woman aged 45-59 years with Graves' hyperthyroidism that later progressed to Graves' ophthalmopathy.

This clonotype was counted only a few times. The chain joins TRBV7-3 to TRBJ2-2, with TRBD2 matching over 9 bases. V shed 4 bases and J 0 bases; nucleotides not matched to a gene: 6. CDR1 and CDR2 from the germline V gene are SGHTA and FQGTGA. The CDR3 length is 17 residues. This CDR3 is CASSSIGGGANTGELFF. In DNA form, the CDR3 reads TGTGCCAGCAGCTCTATAGGCGGGGGGGCGAACACCGGGGAGCTGTTTTTT.

This clonotype has a handful of counts. The genes are TRBV5-1 and TRBJ1-6; D unresolved. V was shortened by 4 bases and J by 5 bases, with 16 bases between the two germline ends. CDR3 length: 16 residues. Germline CDR1 and CDR2: SGHRS and YFSETQ. CDR3 nucleotides: TGCGCCAGCAGCCTCAGGACCGCAGCCAATAATTCACCCCTCCACTTT. Translated, it gives CASSLRTAANNSPLHF.

This clonotype was observed many times. The gene calls are TRBV29-1 and TRBJ1-2, with 10 bases that match TRBD1. J gave up 4 bases and V 0 bases, and 5 bases lay outside the gene matches. Germline V gives CDR1 SQVTM, CDR2 ANQGSEA. The CDR3 loop spans 15 amino acids. The CDR3 sequence: CSVEEGTGAIYGYTF. CDR3 DNA: TGCAGCGTTGAAGAGGGGACAGGGGCAATCTATGGCTACACCTTC.

This clonotype was seen a few times. The genes are TRBV7-3 and TRBJ2-7, with TRBD1 matching 9 bases. CDR1 is SGHTA and CDR2 is FQGTGA in the germline V gene. This CDR3 region has 14 residues. The V gene end was trimmed by 6 bases and the J gene end by 6 bases; junction bases not matched to a gene: 9. The CDR3 sequence is CASSWTGDPLEQYF. The CDR3 DNA is TGTGCCAGCAGTTGGACAGGGGACCCCCTCGAGCAGTACTTC. Drawing the rest from reference TRBV7-3 and TRBJ2-7, the complete variable domain is GAGVSQTPSNKVTEKGKYVELRCDPISGHTALYWYRQSLGQGPEFLIYFQGTGAADDSGLPNDRFFAVRPEGSVSTLKIQRTERGDSAVYLCASSWTGDPLEQYFGPGTRLTVT.

To note about this clonotype: The junction does not match germline at one end; this may be a read error. The rearrangement links TRBV5-1 to TRBJ2-3, with 14 bases aligning to TRBD2. The germline gives CDR1 SGHRS, CDR2 YFSETQ. The CDR3 is made up of 18 amino acids. The CDR3 DNA is TGTGCCAGCAGCGCAGGCCAGGGACTAGCGGGGGACACAGATACGCAGTATTTT. It specifies CASSAGQGLAGDTDTQYF. The complete variable domain, with remaining parts taken from reference TRBV5-1 and TRBJ2-3, reads KAGVTQTPRYLIKTRGQQVTLSCSPISGHRSVSWYQQTPGQGLQFLFEYFSETQRNKGNFPGRFSGRQFSNSRSEMNVSTLELGDSALYLCASSAGQGLAGDTDTQYFGPGTRLTVL.

A few counts support this clonotype. The CDR3 region is CSARDARGSYSNQPQHF. The CDR3 bases are TGCAGTGCTAGAGATGCCAGGGGATCATATAGCAATCAGCCCCAGCATTTT. The gene calls are TRBV20-1 and TRBJ1-5, with D perhaps TRBD1 (6 bases). CDR1 and CDR2 from the germline V gene are DFQATT and SNEGSKA (reference sequence). V dropped 0 bases and J dropped 0 bases, with 15 bases sitting between them. This CDR3 is built from 17 residues.

The chain employs TRBV19 and TRBJ2-3; D remains ambiguous. The V gene's germline CDR1 is LNHDA and CDR2 SQIVND (reference sequence). The CDR3 contains 12 residues. Deletions cut 5 bases from V and 3 bases from J, with 6 bases between. This CDR3 is CASSVRTDTQYF. As DNA, the CDR3 is TGTGCCAGTAGTGTCCGGACAGATACGCAGTATTTT.

This clonotype occurred many times. The rearrangement uses TRBV11-1 and TRBJ1-2; 9 bases agree with TRBD1. CDR1 and CDR2 (germline): SGHAT, FQDESV (reference sequence). The CDR3 runs 14 residues. V dropped 4 bases and J dropped 5; count of bases not matched to a gene: 5. This CDR3 is CASSSDRGKYGYTF. CDR3 sequence (DNA): TGTGCCAGCAGCTCGGACAGGGGCAAGTATGGCTACACCTTC.